The 3 T cell receptor beta chains below were found in one sample sequenced in a study of cytomegalovirus exposure and HLA in healthy donors. Sequencing was performed with immunoSEQ multiplex PCR; in TCRdb, only in-frame clones are kept and a portion is missing. The sample includes 160,000 or so clones, approximately 87% of them seen just once. Input material: PBMCs. These receptors originate from a woman aged 25 to 45 in good health and CMV-seronegative.

The CDR3 reads CASSSLAGERAQYF. The CDR3 DNA follows: TGTGCCAGCAGCTCGTTAGCGGGGGAAAGGGCCCAGTACTTC. The chain employs TRBV7-8 and TRBJ2-5, with 9 bases matching TRBD2. Germline loops: CDR1 SGHVS, CDR2 FQNEAQ. V was pared by 4 bases and J by 9 bases, with 9 bases of the junction left unmatched. The CDR3 loop spans 14 amino acids.

J is TRBJ2-7 and V is TRBV12-1; TRBD2 is the table's D call, not checked against the DNA. TRBV12-1 is given as a pseudogene. The CDR3 runs to 12 residues. The CDR3 loop reads CASSPPGREQYF. In nucleotides, the CDR3 is TGTGCCAGCAGCCCGCCCGGGAGGGAGCAGTACTTC.

The chain couples TRBV7-6 to TRBJ2-7, with a tentative D call TRBD1 (5 bases). V was trimmed by 4 bases and J by 2 bases, leaving 12 bases between them. The CDR3 length is 14 residues. Germline V gene sequence: CDR1 SGHVS, CDR2 FNYEAQ. The CDR3 loop reads CASSSSPGPYEQYF. CDR3 nucleotides: TGTGCCAGCAGCTCCAGCCCAGGGCCCTACGAGCAGTACTTC.